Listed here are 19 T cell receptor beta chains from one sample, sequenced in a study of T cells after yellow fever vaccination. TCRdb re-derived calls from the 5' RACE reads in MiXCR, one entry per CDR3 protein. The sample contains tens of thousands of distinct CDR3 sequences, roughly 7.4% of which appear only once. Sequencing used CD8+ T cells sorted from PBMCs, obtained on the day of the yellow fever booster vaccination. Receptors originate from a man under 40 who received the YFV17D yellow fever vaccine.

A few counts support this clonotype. CDR3 nucleotides: TGCGCCAGCAGCCAGTGGCAGAAAGAGACCCAGTACTTC. This translates into CASSQWQKETQYF. V is TRBV4-3 and J is TRBJ2-5, with D unclear. CDR3 length: 13 residues. Germline CDR1 and CDR2: LGHNA and YSLEER. Trimming cost V 3 bases and J 3 bases, with 8 bases left between them.

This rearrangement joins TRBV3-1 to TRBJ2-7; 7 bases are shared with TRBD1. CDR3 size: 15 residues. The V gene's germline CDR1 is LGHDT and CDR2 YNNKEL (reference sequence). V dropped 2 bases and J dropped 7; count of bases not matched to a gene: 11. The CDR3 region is CASSQRTGRTGEQYF. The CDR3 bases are TGTGCCAGCAGCCAAAGGACAGGAAGAACGGGTGAGCAGTACTTC.

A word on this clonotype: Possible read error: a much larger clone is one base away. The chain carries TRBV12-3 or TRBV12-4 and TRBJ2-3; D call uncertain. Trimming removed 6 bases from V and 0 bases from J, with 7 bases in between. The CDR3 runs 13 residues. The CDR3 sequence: CASRSGSTDTQYF. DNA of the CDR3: TGTGCCAGCAGAAGTGGGAGCACAGATACGCAGTATTTT.

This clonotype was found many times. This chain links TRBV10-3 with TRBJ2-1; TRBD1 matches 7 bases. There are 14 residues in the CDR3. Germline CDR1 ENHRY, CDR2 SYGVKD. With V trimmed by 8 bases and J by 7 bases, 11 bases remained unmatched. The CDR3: CAIGTETGSNEQFF. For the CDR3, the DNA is TGTGCCATCGGTACCGAGACAGGGAGTAATGAGCAGTTCTTC.

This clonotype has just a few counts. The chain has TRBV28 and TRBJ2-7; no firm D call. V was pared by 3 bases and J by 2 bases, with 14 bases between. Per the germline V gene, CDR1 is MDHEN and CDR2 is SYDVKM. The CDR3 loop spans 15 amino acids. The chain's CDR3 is CASSFLAEDTYEQYF. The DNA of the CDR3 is TGTGCCAGCAGTTTTCTGGCTGAAGATACCTACGAGCAGTACTTC.

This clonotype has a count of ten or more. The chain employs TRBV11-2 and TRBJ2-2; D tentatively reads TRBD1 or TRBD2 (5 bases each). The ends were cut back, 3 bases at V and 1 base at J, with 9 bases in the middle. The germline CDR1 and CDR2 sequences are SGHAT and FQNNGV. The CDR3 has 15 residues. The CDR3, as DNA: TGTGCCAGCAGCTTCCGGGGCGGGAACACCGGGGAGCTGTTTTTT. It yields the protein CASSFRGGNTGELFF. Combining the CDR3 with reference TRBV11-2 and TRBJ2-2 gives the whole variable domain EAGVAQSPRYKIIEKRQSVAFWCNPISGHATLYWYQQILGQGPKLLIQFQNNGVVDDSQLPKDRFSAERLKGVDSTLKIQPAKLEDSAVYLCASSFRGGNTGELFFGEGSRLTVL.

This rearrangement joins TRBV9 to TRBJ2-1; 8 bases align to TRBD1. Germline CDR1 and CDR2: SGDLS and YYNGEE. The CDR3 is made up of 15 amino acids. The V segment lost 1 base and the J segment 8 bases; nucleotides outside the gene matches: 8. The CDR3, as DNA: TGTGCCAGCAGCGTAACCCTCGGACAGGGCGATGAGCAGTTCTTC. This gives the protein CASSVTLGQGDEQFF. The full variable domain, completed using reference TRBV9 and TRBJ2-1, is DSGVTQTPKHLITATGQRVTLRCSPRSGDLSVYWYQQSLDQGLQFLIQYYNGEERAKGNILERFSAQQFPDLHSELNLSSLELGDSALYFCASSVTLGQGDEQFFGPGTRLTVL.

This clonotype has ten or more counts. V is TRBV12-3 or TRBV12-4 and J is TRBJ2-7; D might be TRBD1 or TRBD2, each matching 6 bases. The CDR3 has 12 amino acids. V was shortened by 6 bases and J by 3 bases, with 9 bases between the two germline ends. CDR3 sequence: CASSKGGYEQYF. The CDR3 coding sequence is TGTGCCAGCAGCAAGGGGGGCTACGAGCAGTACTTC.

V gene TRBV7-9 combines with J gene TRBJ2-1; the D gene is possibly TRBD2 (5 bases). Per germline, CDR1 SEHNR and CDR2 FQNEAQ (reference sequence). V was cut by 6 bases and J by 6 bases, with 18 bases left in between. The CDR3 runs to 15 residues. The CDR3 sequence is CASRIQWSEGNEQFF. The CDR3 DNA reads TGTGCCAGCAGGATTCAATGGTCCGAGGGCAATGAGCAGTTCTTC. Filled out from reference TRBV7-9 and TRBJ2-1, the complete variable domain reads DTGVSQNPRHKITKRGQNVTFRCDPISEHNRLYWYRQTLGQGPEFLTYFQNEAQLEKSRLLSDRFSAERPKGSFSTLEIQRTEQGDSAMYLCASRIQWSEGNEQFFGPGTRLTVL.

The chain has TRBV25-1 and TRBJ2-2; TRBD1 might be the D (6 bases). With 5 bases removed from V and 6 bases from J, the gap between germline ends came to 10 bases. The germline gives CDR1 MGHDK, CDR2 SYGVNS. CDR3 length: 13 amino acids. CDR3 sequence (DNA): TGTGCCAGCAGTTTACACAGGGCCGGGGAGCTGTTTTTT. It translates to CASSLHRAGELFF.

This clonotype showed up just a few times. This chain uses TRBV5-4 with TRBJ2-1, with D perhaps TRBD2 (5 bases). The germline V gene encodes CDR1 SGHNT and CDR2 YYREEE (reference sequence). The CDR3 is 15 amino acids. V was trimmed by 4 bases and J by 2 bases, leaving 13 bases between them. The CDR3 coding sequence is TGTGCCAGCAGCCCAGCGGACGAAACCTACAATGAGCAGTTCTTC. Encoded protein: CASSPADETYNEQFF. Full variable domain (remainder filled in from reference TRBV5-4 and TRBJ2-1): ETGVTQSPTHLIKTRGQQVTLRCSSQSGHNTVSWYQQALGQGPQFIFQYYREEENGRGNFPPRFSGLQFPNYSSELNVNALELDDSALYLCASSPADETYNEQFFGPGTRLTVL.

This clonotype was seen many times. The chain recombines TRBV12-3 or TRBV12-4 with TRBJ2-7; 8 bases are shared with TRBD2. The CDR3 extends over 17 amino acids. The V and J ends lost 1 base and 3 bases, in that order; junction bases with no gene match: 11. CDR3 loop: CASSLGFRREALYEQYF. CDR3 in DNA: TGTGCCAGCAGTTTAGGGTTTAGGCGGGAGGCCCTCTACGAGCAGTACTTC.

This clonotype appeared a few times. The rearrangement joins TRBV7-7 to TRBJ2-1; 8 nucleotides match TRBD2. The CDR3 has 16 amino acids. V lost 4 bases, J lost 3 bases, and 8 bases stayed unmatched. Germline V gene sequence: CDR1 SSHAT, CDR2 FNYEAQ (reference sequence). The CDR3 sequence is CASSSVPSGSYNEQFF. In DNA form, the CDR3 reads TGTGCCAGCAGCTCCGTCCCAAGCGGGAGCTACAATGAGCAGTTCTTC.

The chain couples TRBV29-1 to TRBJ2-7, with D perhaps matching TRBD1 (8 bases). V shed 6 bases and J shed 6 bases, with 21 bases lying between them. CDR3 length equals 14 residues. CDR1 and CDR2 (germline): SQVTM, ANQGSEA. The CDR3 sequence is CSVGGQGASGEQYF. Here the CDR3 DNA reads TGCAGCGTCGGGGGGCAGGGGGCATCGGGCGAGCAGTACTTC.

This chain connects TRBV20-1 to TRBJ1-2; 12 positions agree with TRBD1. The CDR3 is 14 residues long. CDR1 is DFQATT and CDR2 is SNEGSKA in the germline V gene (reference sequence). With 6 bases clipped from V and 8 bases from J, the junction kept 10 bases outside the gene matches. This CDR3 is CSAPGQGAFDGYTF. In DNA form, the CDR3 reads TGCAGTGCCCCGGGACAGGGGGCGTTTGACGGCTACACCTTC.

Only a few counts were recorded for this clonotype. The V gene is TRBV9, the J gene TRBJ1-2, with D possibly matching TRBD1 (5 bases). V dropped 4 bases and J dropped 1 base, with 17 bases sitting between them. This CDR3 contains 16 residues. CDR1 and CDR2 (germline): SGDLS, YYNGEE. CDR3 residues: CASSSSTGRNNYGYTF. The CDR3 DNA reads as TGTGCCAGCAGCTCCTCTACGGGACGCAATAACTATGGCTACACCTTC.

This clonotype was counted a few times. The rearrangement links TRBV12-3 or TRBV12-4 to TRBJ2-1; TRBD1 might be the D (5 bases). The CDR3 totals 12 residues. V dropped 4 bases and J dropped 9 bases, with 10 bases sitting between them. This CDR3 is CASSSTGLEQFF. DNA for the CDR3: TGTGCCAGCAGTTCCACAGGCCTTGAGCAGTTCTTC.

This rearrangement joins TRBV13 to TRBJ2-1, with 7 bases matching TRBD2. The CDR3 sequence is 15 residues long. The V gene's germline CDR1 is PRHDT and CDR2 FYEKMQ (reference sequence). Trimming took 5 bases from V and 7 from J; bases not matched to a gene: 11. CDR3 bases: TGTGCCAGCAGCCAGAGGGGCGGGAGCATGAATGAGCAGTTCTTC. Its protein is CASSQRGGSMNEQFF.

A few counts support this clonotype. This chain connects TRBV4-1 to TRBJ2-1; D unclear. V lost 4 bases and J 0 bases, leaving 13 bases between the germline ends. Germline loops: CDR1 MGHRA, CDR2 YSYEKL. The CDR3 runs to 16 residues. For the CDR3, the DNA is TGCGCCAGCAGCCCCGATTGGACCTACTCCTACAATGAGCAGTTCTTC. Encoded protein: CASSPDWTYSYNEQFF.